This paragraph covers one T cell receptor beta chain sequence. Its antigen is not identified. TCRdb reprocessed the 5' RACE reads and keeps a single row for each CDR3 protein, giving no DNA. The sample totals about 110,000 distinct CDR3 sequences. From germline, CDR1 is MDHEN and CDR2 SYDVKM. CDR3 length: 16 amino acids. These data come from a study of T cells expressing NK-cell markers. Study background: Sorted CD3+CD56+NKG2C+, CD3+CD56+NKG2C- and CD3+CD56-NKG2C+ T cells provided the TCR beta repertoires. Study-level findings and limits: The study found these clonotypes also leading the CD3+CD56-NKG2C+ fraction in a few donors.

The source material was blood T cells: a sorted CD56 or NKG2C T cell subset, CD4+ or CD8+ T cells, or bulk PBMC T cells (not recorded which). The chain joins TRBV28 to TRBJ2-3; the D call from TCRdb, TRBD2, cannot be confirmed without DNA. The sequence came from a woman between 18 and 70 years old in good health. CDR3 residues: CASSLTSGVFSSTQYF.